These 10 T cell receptor beta chains came from one sample sequenced in a study of blood T cell repertoires in COVID-19. Sequenced by immunoSEQ multiplex PCR; TCRdb stores in-frame clones only, minus some. This sample yields 100,000 or so clones, of which 80% to 90% are seen a single time; about a third belongs to the top ten. The sample was peripheral blood. These receptors all come from a woman older than 75 with acute or convalescent COVID-19.

V and J are TRBV4-3 and TRBJ2-7; 9 bases agree with TRBD2. The CDR3 contains 19 residues. With V trimmed by 6 bases and J by 5 bases, 23 bases remained unmatched. The germline V gene encodes CDR1 LGHNA and CDR2 YSLEER. The CDR3 DNA reads as TGCGCCAGCAGTCGAGGTAGCGGGGGAGGCAAAGGAGGTCGAGACGAGCAGTACTTC. This codes for CASSRGSGGGKGGRDEQYF.

The rearrangement joins TRBV30 to TRBJ1-6; D not certain. The CDR3 has 13 residues. V lost 4 bases and J lost 8, with 12 bases in between. The germline gives CDR1 GTSNPN, CDR2 SVGIG (reference sequence). CDR3 coding DNA: TGTGCCTGGACGCGGAGACGCGATTCACCCCTCCACTTT. Protein sequence: CAWTRRRDSPLHF.

V is TRBV27 and J is TRBJ2-3, with 9 bases matching TRBD2. This CDR3 is 17 amino acids long. J lost 2 bases, V lost 6 bases, and 12 bases had no gene match. CDR1 is MNHEY and CDR2 is SMNVEV in the germline V gene (reference sequence). In nucleotides, the CDR3 is TGTGCCAGCAGCGTTGCGGGGGGGTTTATTCCCACAGATACGCAGTATTTT. It codes for CASSVAGGFIPTDTQYF.

The chain recombines TRBV5-1 with TRBJ2-2; perhaps TRBD1 as D (5 bases). The germline V gene has CDR1 SGHRS and CDR2 YFSETQ. V dropped 6 bases and J dropped 0 bases, with 21 bases sitting between them. The CDR3 contains 18 residues. The CDR3 nucleotides are TGCGCCAGCAAGAAACTTTGGGGCAGACACGCGAACACCGGGGAGCTGTTTTTT. Its translation: CASKKLWGRHANTGELFF.

The rearrangement uses TRBV21-1 and TRBJ2-7; TRBD2, as called in the table, went unchecked against the DNA. TRBV21-1 constitutes a pseudogene. The CDR3 sequence is 16 residues long. This CDR3 is CASSKARGGGSYEQYF. Here the CDR3 DNA reads TGTGCCAGCAGCAAAGCGCGTGGAGGAGGCTCCTACGAGCAGTACTTC.

The V call is TRBV9, the J call TRBJ2-1; 9 bases align to TRBD1. Germline values: CDR1 SGDLS, CDR2 YYNGEE. The CDR3 has 16 amino acids. V shed 1 base, J shed 1 base, and the junction held 3 bases outside the gene matches. CDR3 in amino acids: CASSVSGQGSYNEQFF. The CDR3 coding sequence is TGTGCCAGCAGCGTATCGGGACAGGGATCCTACAATGAGCAGTTCTTC.

The rearrangement links TRBV30 to TRBJ2-3, with D possibly TRBD1 on 6 matching bases. This CDR3 is built from 15 residues. Germline CDR1 GTSNPN, CDR2 SVGIG (reference sequence). Trimming cost V 3 bases and J 0 bases, with 13 bases left between them. The CDR3 is CAWSVDSASTDTQYF. CDR3 sequence (DNA): TGTGCCTGGAGCGTGGACAGTGCTAGCACAGATACGCAGTATTTT.

The chain couples TRBV18 to TRBJ2-7, with 7 bases aligning to TRBD1. The V segment lost 4 bases and the J segment 7 bases; nucleotides outside the gene matches: 10. This CDR3 comprises 14 residues. CDR1 KGHSH and CDR2 LQKENI come from the germline V gene. The CDR3 loop is CASSQGQYLREQYF. The CDR3 nucleotides read TGTGCCAGCTCACAGGGACAGTACCTACGGGAGCAGTACTTC.

The gene calls are TRBV11-2 and TRBJ2-1, with 11 bases matching TRBD2. V lost 1 base and J lost 8; bases outside the gene matches: 4. This CDR3 is built from 15 residues. The V gene's germline CDR1 is SGHAT and CDR2 FQNNGV. CDR3 loop: CASSLGLAGYDEQFF. The CDR3 bases are TGTGCCAGCAGCTTAGGACTAGCGGGGTATGATGAGCAGTTCTTC.

The J gene is TRBJ1-5, the V gene TRBV4-3; TRBD1 is a possible D gene (6 bases). The CDR3 has 13 amino acids. Trimming pared 3 bases from V and 7 bases from J, leaving 10 bases between. The germline CDR1 and CDR2 sequences are LGHNA and YSLEER. The CDR3 sequence is CASSQEQGQPQHF. CDR3 bases: TGCGCCAGCAGCCAGGAACAGGGACAGCCCCAGCATTTT.